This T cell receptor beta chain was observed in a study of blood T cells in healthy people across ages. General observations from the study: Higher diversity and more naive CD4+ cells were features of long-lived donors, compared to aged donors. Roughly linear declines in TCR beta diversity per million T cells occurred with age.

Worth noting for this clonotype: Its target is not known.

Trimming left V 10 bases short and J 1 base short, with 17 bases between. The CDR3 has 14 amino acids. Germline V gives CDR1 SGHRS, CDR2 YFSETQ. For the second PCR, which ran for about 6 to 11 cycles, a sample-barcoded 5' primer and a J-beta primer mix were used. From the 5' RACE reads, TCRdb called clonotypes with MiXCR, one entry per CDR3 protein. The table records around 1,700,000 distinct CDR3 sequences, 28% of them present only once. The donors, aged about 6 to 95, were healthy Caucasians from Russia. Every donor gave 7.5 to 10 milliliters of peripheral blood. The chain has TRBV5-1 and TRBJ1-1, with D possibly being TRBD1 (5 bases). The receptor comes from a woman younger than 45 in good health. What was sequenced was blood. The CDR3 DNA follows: TGCGCCTGTACGTCCGGGACGGAGAACACTGAAGCTTTCTTT. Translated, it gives CACTSGTENTEAFF.